The 32 T cell receptor beta chains in this list originate from one sample, sequenced in a study of cytomegalovirus exposure and HLA in healthy donors. Clones were read by immunoSEQ multiplex PCR, and TCRdb kept only the in-frame ones, dropping some. The repertoire holds about 110,000 clones, with over 75% as singletons. The sequenced material came from PBMCs. These receptor sequences come from a woman between 25 and 40 years old in good health and CMV-seropositive.

The rearrangement joins TRBV18 to TRBJ1-5, with D maybe TRBD1 (5 bases). CDR3 length: 15 residues. Germline-derived CDR1 and CDR2 are KGHSH and LQKENI. Deletions cut 2 bases from V and 0 bases from J, with 8 bases between. CDR3 protein: CASSPGADSNQPQHF. CDR3 nucleotides: TGTGCCAGCTCACCAGGGGCCGATAGCAATCAGCCCCAGCATTTT.

The chain combines TRBV5-1 with TRBJ1-1, with D hard to call. The CDR3 runs 15 residues. The V end lost 0 bases, the J end lost 5 bases, and 14 bases lay between the germline ends. The germline V gene has CDR1 SGHRS and CDR2 YFSETQ. The CDR3 region is CASSLESKRGTEAFF. CDR3 nucleotides: TGCGCCAGCAGCTTGGAGAGCAAAAGAGGGACTGAAGCTTTCTTT.

The rearrangement uses TRBV15 and TRBJ1-4; TRBD1 matches 10 bases. CDR3 length: 14 residues. The V gene's germline CDR1 is LNHNV and CDR2 YYDKDF (reference sequence). J was trimmed by 8 bases and V by 3 bases; bases with no gene match: 3. The DNA for the CDR3 is TGTGCCACCAGCAGGACAGGGGGCGGGGAAAAACTGTTTTTT. Its protein is CATSRTGGGEKLFF.

The chain is built from TRBV7-9 and TRBJ1-6, with no clear D. The germline V gene encodes CDR1 SEHNR and CDR2 FQNEAQ (reference sequence). V lost 6 bases, J lost 9 bases, and 21 bases lay in between. The CDR3 runs to 16 residues. The CDR3, as DNA: TGTGCCAGCAGTTCTTCACGCCCGCGGGTAATTTCACCCCTCCACTTT. Translating it yields CASSSSRPRVISPLHF.

The chain carries TRBV30 and TRBJ2-5; 11 bases are a match to TRBD2. The CDR3 is 15 amino acids. Germline V gives CDR1 GTSNPN, CDR2 SVGIG (reference sequence). Losses at the gene ends were 5 bases for V and 3 bases for J; bases not matched to a gene: 8. CDR3 amino acids: CAWSTSGMLKETQYF. CDR3 DNA: TGTGCCTGGTCGACTAGCGGGATGCTCAAAGAGACCCAGTACTTC.

This clone showed up just a few times. The genes are TRBV7-3 and TRBJ2-2, with TRBD1 identical over 7 bases. Germline lookup yields CDR1 SGHTA and CDR2 FQGTGA. The V and J ends lost 6 bases and 5 bases, in that order; junction bases with no gene match: 3. This CDR3 has 13 amino acids. The CDR3 reads CASSPQGTGELFF. The CDR3 bases are TGTGCCAGCAGTCCACAGGGGACCGGGGAGCTGTTTTTT.

The chain has TRBV5-4 and TRBJ1-2; D unresolved. CDR1 is SGHNT, CDR2 YYREEE, per germline (reference sequence). The V end lost 1 base, the J end lost 8 bases, and 9 bases lay between the germline ends. This CDR3 has 12 residues. DNA of the CDR3: TGTGCCAGCAGCTTGCCAGGCCGGGGCTACACCTTC. It yields the protein CASSLPGRGYTF.

The rearrangement links TRBV5-1 to TRBJ2-1; TRBD2 agrees at 14 bases. This CDR3 spans 16 amino acids. The V segment lost 5 bases and the J segment 9 bases; nucleotides outside the gene matches: 10. The V gene's germline CDR1 is SGHRS and CDR2 YFSETQ. As DNA, the CDR3 is TGCGCCAGCAGTCTCTCGGGACTAGCGGGAGTTAGTGAGCAGTTCTTC. Protein product: CASSLSGLAGVSEQFF.

The CDR3 DNA reads as TGCGCCAGCAGCTTTGCAAGCGGGGAAAATCGGGCTAGCGGTACCTACAATGAGCAGTTCTTC. It specifies CASSFASGENRASGTYNEQFF. The rearrangement links TRBV4-1 to TRBJ2-1, with 7 bases matching TRBD2. Germline trimming cut 5 bases from V and 2 bases from J; bases unmatched to any gene: 24. The CDR3 totals 21 residues. Germline V gene data show CDR1 as MGHRA and CDR2 as YSYEKL.

Here the CDR3 reads CASSRAGPGDEQFF. The CDR3 bases are TGTGCCAGCAGTCGAGCGGGCCCGGGTGATGAGCAGTTCTTC. The chain recombines TRBV6-1 with TRBJ2-1; a possible D gene is TRBD2 (6 bases). The V end was cut by 5 bases, the J end by 8 bases, with 16 bases between. This CDR3 is 14 amino acids long. Germline CDR1 is MNHNS and CDR2 is SASEGT.

This clone has a single count. V and J are TRBV6-1 and TRBJ1-5, with 7 bases fitting TRBD1. The CDR3 is made up of 15 amino acids. The V gene end was trimmed by 6 bases and the J gene end by 2 bases; junction bases not matched to a gene: 7. The germline CDR1 and CDR2 sequences are MNHNS and SASEGT. CDR3 DNA sequence: TGTGCCAGCAGGACCCCCGGGACAGGCAATCAGCCCCAGCATTTT. Residues: CASRTPGTGNQPQHF.

The chain carries TRBV5-1 and TRBJ2-6, with 7 positions matching TRBD1. CDR3 length: 17 amino acids. The V gene's germline CDR1 is SGHRS and CDR2 YFSETQ. With V trimmed by 4 bases and J by 0 bases, 7 bases remained unmatched. The CDR3, as DNA: TGCGCCAGCAGCCCCGGACAGGCCTCCTCTGGGGCCAACGTCCTGACTTTC. Protein product: CASSPGQASSGANVLTF.

This clone has more than one count but fewer than ten. The chain is built from TRBV7-9 and TRBJ2-6, with 8 positions matching TRBD1. The CDR3 has 17 amino acids. The V segment lost 5 bases and the J segment 0 bases; nucleotides outside the gene matches: 6. Germline V CDR1 and CDR2: SEHNR, FQNEAQ (reference sequence). CDR3 protein: CASSTLQGASGANVLTF. Written as DNA, the CDR3 is TGTGCCAGCAGCACCTTGCAGGGGGCCTCTGGGGCCAACGTCCTGACTTTC.

This sequence joins TRBV7-2 and TRBJ2-7; D possibly corresponds to TRBD2 (6 bases). This CDR3 is 13 amino acids long. V shed 9 bases and J shed 0 bases, with 12 bases lying between them. Germline CDR1 reads SGHTA; CDR2 reads FQGNSA. Written as DNA, the CDR3 is TGTGCCAGGCCGGAGGGGAGCTCCTACGAGCAGTACTTC. Residues: CARPEGSSYEQYF.

This sequence joins TRBV6-5 and TRBJ2-1; no firm D call. The CDR3 spans 15 residues. V dropped 6 bases and J dropped 4 bases, with 16 bases sitting between them. CDR1 and CDR2 (germline): MNHEY, SVGAGI. CDR3 amino acids: CASSPTGGQYNEQFF. In nucleotides, the CDR3 is TGTGCCAGCAGCCCGACTGGCGGCCAATACAATGAGCAGTTCTTC.

This chain links TRBV19 with TRBJ2-1; 16 bases map to TRBD2. Germline lookup yields CDR1 LNHDA and CDR2 SQIVND (reference sequence). Trimming removed 5 bases from V and 9 bases from J; junction bases left unmatched: 10. CDR3 length: 17 residues. The CDR3 loop is CASSRAGTSGRAVEQFF. The DNA for the CDR3 is TGTGCCAGTAGTCGTGCCGGGACTAGCGGGAGGGCGGTTGAGCAGTTCTTC. Combining the CDR3 with reference TRBV19 and TRBJ2-1 gives the whole variable domain DGGITQSPKYLFRKEGQNVTLSCEQNLNHDAMYWYRQDPGQGLRLIYYSQIVNDFQKGDIAEGYSVSREKKESFPLTVTSAQKNPTAFYLCASSRAGTSGRAVEQFFGPGTRLTVL.

The V and J genes are TRBV30 and TRBJ1-5; 8 bases align to TRBD1. CDR1 GTSNPN and CDR2 SVGIG come from the germline V gene (reference sequence). Unmatched junction bases numbered 2, after V lost 2 bases and J lost 5 bases. The CDR3 runs 13 residues. The CDR3 region is CAWSPDRDQPQHF. In nucleotides, the CDR3 is TGTGCCTGGAGTCCGGACAGGGATCAGCCCCAGCATTTT.

The rearrangement uses TRBV7-9 and TRBJ1-2, with unresolved D. Germline V CDR1 and CDR2: SEHNR, FQNEAQ (reference sequence). The germline V and J ends were trimmed by 5 bases and 1 base, with 11 bases remaining between them. The CDR3 contains 14 residues. The CDR3 here is CASSGGGLNYGYTF. CDR3 sequence (DNA): TGTGCCAGCAGCGGCGGAGGGCTTAACTATGGCTACACCTTC.

The CDR3 here is CASSLFFTREGLENIQYF. CDR3 nucleotides: TGTGCCAGCAGTTTATTCTTCACGCGGGAGGGCCTCGAAAACATTCAGTACTTC. The chain recombines TRBV28 with TRBJ2-4; 9 positions agree with TRBD2. CDR3 length equals 18 residues. Germline V gene data show CDR1 as MDHEN and CDR2 as SYDVKM. V was pared by 1 base and J by 5 bases, with 12 bases of the junction left unmatched.

CDR3 in amino acids: CASSAAFGGNTEAFF. The CDR3 bases are TGTGCCAGCAGCGCTGCTTTCGGGGGGAACACTGAAGCTTTCTTT. The chain links TRBV25-1 to TRBJ1-1; D might be TRBD1 (5 bases). This CDR3 is 15 amino acids long. CDR1 and CDR2 (germline): MGHDK, SYGVNS. Trimming shortened V by 6 bases and J by 1 base, and 15 bases separated the two germline ends.

The gene calls are TRBV29-1 and TRBJ1-4; TRBD1 matches at 12 bases. CDR3 length: 15 amino acids. Germline CDR1 SQVTM, CDR2 ANQGSEA. The ends lost 6 bases at V and 4 bases at J; junction bases unmatched: 6. The CDR3 DNA follows: TGCAGCGTAAAGGGACAGGGGGCGAATAATGAAAAACTGTTTTTT. Encoded protein: CSVKGQGANNEKLFF.

This chain links TRBV7-9 with TRBJ1-3; perhaps TRBD1 as D (6 bases). Trimming took 0 bases from V and 4 from J, leaving 13 bases between them. Per the germline V gene, CDR1 is SEHNR and CDR2 is FQNEAQ (reference sequence). CDR3 length: 16 amino acids. The CDR3: CASSLASGVLGNTIYF. DNA of the CDR3: TGTGCCAGCAGCTTAGCGTCAGGGGTTTTGGGAAACACCATATATTTT.

The chain employs TRBV10-3 and TRBJ2-5, with D possibly TRBD1 on 5 matching bases. The CDR3 totals 15 residues. The germline V and J ends were trimmed by 0 bases and 3 bases, with 11 bases remaining between them. Germline V gene lookup returns CDR1 ENHRY and CDR2 SYGVKD. In DNA, the CDR3 is TGTGCCATCAGTGAGTCGCGGCAGGGCAAAGAGACCCAGTACTTC. This encodes CAISESRQGKETQYF.

This rearrangement joins TRBV6-1 to TRBJ2-1, with TRBD1 identical over 8 bases. This CDR3 has 16 amino acids. In germline, CDR1 is MNHNS, CDR2 SASEGT. V dropped 4 bases and J dropped 2; count of bases not matched to a gene: 7. The CDR3 DNA sequence: TGTGCCAGCAGTGCACTATCAGGGGGCGCCTACAATGAGCAGTTCTTC. This encodes CASSALSGGAYNEQFF.

The rearrangement uses TRBV5-1 and TRBJ1-2, with TRBD1 matching 9 bases. The CDR3 length is 16 residues. V lost 1 base and J lost 8; bases outside the gene matches: 12. Germline V gene data show CDR1 as SGHRS and CDR2 as YFSETQ. CDR3 nucleotide sequence: TGCGCCAGCAGCTTGTCCTCCGGGACAGGGAGAGGAGGCTACACCTTC. Translation: CASSLSSGTGRGGYTF.

The rearrangement uses TRBV2 and TRBJ2-3, with 8 bases lining up with TRBD1. The CDR3 has 13 amino acids. The germline V gene has CDR1 SNHLY and CDR2 FYNNEI. V dropped 8 bases and J dropped 3; count of bases not matched to a gene: 4. The CDR3 region has the DNA TGTGCCAGCCAGGACAGGGCTACAGATACGCAGTATTTT. This codes for CASQDRATDTQYF.

V gene TRBV4-1 combines with J gene TRBJ2-6; D possibly corresponds to TRBD2 (6 bases). Germline V gives CDR1 MGHRA, CDR2 YSYEKL. The CDR3 covers 15 residues. Trimming shortened V by 4 bases and J by 3 bases, and 10 bases separated the two germline ends. CDR3 sequence: CASSRLAVGANVLTF. The CDR3 region has the DNA TGCGCCAGCAGCCGCTTAGCGGTTGGGGCCAACGTCCTGACTTTC.

J is TRBJ1-4 and V is TRBV5-6; no definite D call. This CDR3 region has 14 residues. Germline values: CDR1 SGHDT, CDR2 YYEEEE. Trimming took off 5 bases at V and 7 bases at J, with 15 bases between the two ends. The CDR3 DNA is TGTGCCAGCAGTACCCTTACTGGAGGTGAAAAACTGTTTTTT. The encoded protein is CASSTLTGGEKLFF.

The genes are TRBV28 and TRBJ2-3; D not certain. Trimming left V 4 bases short and J 2 bases short, with 10 bases between. Germline V gives CDR1 MDHEN, CDR2 SYDVKM. The CDR3 runs 14 residues. CDR3 amino acids: CASSSPVVTDTQYF. The DNA for the CDR3 is TGTGCCAGCAGTTCCCCGGTCGTCACAGATACGCAGTATTTT.

The rearrangement uses TRBV28 and TRBJ2-7; TRBD1 matches at 10 bases. The germline V gene has CDR1 MDHEN and CDR2 SYDVKM. After removal of 1 base from V and 8 bases from J, the junction contained 8 bases not matched to a gene. This CDR3 is built from 15 residues. In nucleotides, the CDR3 is TGTGCCAGCAGTTTATATGGGACAGGGGAAGTTAAGCAGTACTTC. This codes for CASSLYGTGEVKQYF.

The chain employs TRBV12-5 and TRBJ2-2; possible D gene TRBD2, 6 bases. There are 17 residues in the CDR3. Germline CDR1 is LGHNT and CDR2 is FRNRAP. V was clipped by 3 bases and J by 2 bases, with 16 bases between them. The CDR3 coding sequence is TGTGCTAGTGGTTTAGGGTTCGGCGGGATAAACACCGGGGAGCTGTTTTTT. Encoded protein: CASGLGFGGINTGELFF.

The chain joins TRBV6-5 to TRBJ1-1; TRBD1 aligns across 9 bases. The CDR3 runs to 15 residues. V was pared by 6 bases and J by 0 bases, with 5 bases of the junction left unmatched. The germline V gene encodes CDR1 MNHEY and CDR2 SVGAGI. DNA for the CDR3: TGTGCCAGCAGACGGACAGGGGAAATGAACACTGAAGCTTTCTTT. Protein product: CASRRTGEMNTEAFF.